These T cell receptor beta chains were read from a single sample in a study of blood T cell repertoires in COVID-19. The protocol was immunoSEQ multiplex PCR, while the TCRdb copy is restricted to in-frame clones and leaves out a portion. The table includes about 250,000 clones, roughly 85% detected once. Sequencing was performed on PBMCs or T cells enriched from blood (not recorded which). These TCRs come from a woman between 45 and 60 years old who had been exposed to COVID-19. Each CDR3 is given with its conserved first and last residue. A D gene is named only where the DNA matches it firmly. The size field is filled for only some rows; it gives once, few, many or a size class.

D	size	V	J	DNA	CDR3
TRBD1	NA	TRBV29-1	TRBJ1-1	TGCAGCGTTGTGGGACAGGGGATGAACACTGAAGCTTTCTTT	CSVVGQGMNTEAFF
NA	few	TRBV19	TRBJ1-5	TGTGCCAGTAGTATAGCGGGGAGCAATCAGCCCCAGCATTTT	CASSIAGSNQPQHF
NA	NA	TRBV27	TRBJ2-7	TGTGCCAGCAGGAGCCTTAACTACGAGCAGTACTTC	CASRSLNYEQYF
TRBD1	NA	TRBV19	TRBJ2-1	TGTGCCAGTAGTATTAGGACAGGGGGGAATTTTGAGCAGTTCTTC	CASSIRTGGNFEQFF
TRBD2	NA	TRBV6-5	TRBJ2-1	TGTGCCAGCAGGGCCCTGGGGGGGTACAATGAGCAGTTCTTC	CASRALGGYNEQFF
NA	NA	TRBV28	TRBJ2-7	TGTGCCAGCAGCCAGGGGTCCTACGAGCAGTACTTC	CASSQGSYEQYF
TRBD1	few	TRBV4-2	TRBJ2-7	TGTGCCAGCAGCCCCCGTTTGGGGACAGGAACCTACGAGCAGTACTTC	CASSPRLGTGTYEQYF
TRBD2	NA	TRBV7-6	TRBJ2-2	TGTGCCAGCAGCTTAGGACTAGCGAGCGGGGAGCTGTTTTTT	CASSLGLASGELFF
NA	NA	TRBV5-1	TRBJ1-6	TGCGCCAGCAGCTTGCTGGGAGGGAATTCACCCCTCCACTTT	CASSLLGGNSPLHF
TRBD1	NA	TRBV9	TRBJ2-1	TGTGCCAGCAGCGTAGGGACAGGGGCCTACAATGAGCAGTTCTTC	CASSVGTGAYNEQFF
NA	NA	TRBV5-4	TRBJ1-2	TGTGCCAGCAGCTTGGCCACAAACTATGGCTACACCTTC	CASSLATNYGYTF
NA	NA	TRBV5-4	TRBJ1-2	TGTGCCAGCACTGATAGGGGAAACTATGGCTACACCTTC	CASTDRGNYGYTF
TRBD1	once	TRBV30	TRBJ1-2	TGTGCCTGGAGACAGGGGGCAGTTTACTATGGCTACACCTTC	CAWRQGAVYYGYTF
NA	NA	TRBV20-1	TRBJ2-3	TGCAGTGCTAGTATCCTAGTAGGGGCCGGCACAGATACGCAGTATTTT	CSASILVGAGTDTQYF
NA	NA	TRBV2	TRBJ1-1	TGTGCCAGCACCCGCCAGGGGAGTAGTGAAGCTTTCTTT	CASTRQGSSEAFF
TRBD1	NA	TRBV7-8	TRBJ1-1	TGTGCCAGCAGCTCAACCCAGGGGGCAGGGACTGAAGCTTTCTTT	CASSSTQGAGTEAFF
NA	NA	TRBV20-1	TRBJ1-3	TGCAGTGCTAGTGAGACGGGTTTTTCTGGAAACACCATATATTTT	CSASETGFSGNTIYF